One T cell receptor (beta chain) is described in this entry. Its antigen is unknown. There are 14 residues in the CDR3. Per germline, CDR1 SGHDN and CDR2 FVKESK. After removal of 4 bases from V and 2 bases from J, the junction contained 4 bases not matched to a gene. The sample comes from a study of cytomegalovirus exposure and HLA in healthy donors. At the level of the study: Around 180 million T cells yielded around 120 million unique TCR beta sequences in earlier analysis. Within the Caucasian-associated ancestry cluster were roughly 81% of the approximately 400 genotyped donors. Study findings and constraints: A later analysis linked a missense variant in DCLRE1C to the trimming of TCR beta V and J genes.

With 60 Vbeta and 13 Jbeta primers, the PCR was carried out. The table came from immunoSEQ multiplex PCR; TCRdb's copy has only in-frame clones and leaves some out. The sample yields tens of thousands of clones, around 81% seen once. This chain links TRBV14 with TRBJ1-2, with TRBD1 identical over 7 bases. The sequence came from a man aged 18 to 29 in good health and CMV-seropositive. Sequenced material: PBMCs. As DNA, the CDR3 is TGTGCCAGCAGCCTACAGGGGCTGAACTATGGCTACACCTTC. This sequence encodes CASSLQGLNYGYTF. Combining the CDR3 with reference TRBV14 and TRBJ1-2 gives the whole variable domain EAGVTQFPSHSVIEKGQTVTLRCDPISGHDNLYWYRRVMGKEIKFLLHFVKESKQDESGMPNNRFLAERTGGTYSTLKVQPAELEDSGVYFCASSLQGLNYGYTFGSGTRLTVV.